A selection of T cell receptor beta chains follows, all from one sample in a study of blood T cell repertoires in COVID-19. The method was immunoSEQ multiplex PCR; TCRdb's version includes in-frame clones alone and lacks a portion of them. This table holds roughly 200,000 clones, 88% found once. Input material: peripheral blood. These TCRs come from a man aged 40-49 years with active or convalescent COVID-19. CDR3s include the opening cysteine and the closing phenylalanine or tryptophan. D genes are given only for firm matches. Some rows mark clone size as missing; the rest say once, few, many or name a class of expanded clone.

V: TRBV24-1; size: NA; J: TRBJ2-1; D: NA; CDR3: CATSELRDSNEQFF; DNA: TGTGCCACCAGTGAACTGCGGGACTCTAATGAGCAGTTCTTC
V: TRBV2; size: NA; J: TRBJ1-4; D: TRBD1; CDR3: CASSLQGARSSEKLFF; DNA: TGTGCCAGCAGTCTACAGGGGGCGCGATCATCCGAAAAACTGTTTTTT
V: TRBV9; size: NA; J: TRBJ2-3; D: NA; CDR3: CASSVLQGGTDTQYF; DNA: TGTGCCAGCAGCGTACTTCAGGGCGGCACAGATACGCAGTATTTT
V: TRBV28; size: NA; J: TRBJ1-5; D: TRBD1; CDR3: CASSSGTESGDQHF; DNA: TGTGCCAGCAGTTCCGGGACAGAGTCAGGGGACCAGCATTTT
V: TRBV5-4; size: NA; J: TRBJ2-5; D: TRBD2; CDR3: CASSPGGGSQETQYF; DNA: TGTGCCAGCAGCCCGGGCGGGGGATCTCAAGAGACCCAGTACTTC
V: TRBV6-5; size: NA; J: TRBJ2-7; D: NA; CDR3: CASSRQVTYEQYF; DNA: TGTGCCAGCAGCAGACAGGTCACCTACGAGCAGTACTTC
V: TRBV6-1; size: NA; J: TRBJ1-5; D: TRBD1; CDR3: CASSEGQGRDQPQHF; DNA: TGTGCCAGCAGTGAGGGACAGGGGAGGGATCAGCCCCAGCATTTT
V: TRBV15; size: NA; J: TRBJ2-7; D: NA; CDR3: CATSRGPGDLTYEQYF; DNA: TGTGCCACCAGCAGAGGCCCGGGGGATTTGACCTACGAGCAGTACTTC
V: TRBV4-2; size: NA; J: TRBJ1-2; D: TRBD1; CDR3: CASSQSGGQALRGYTF; DNA: TGTGCCAGCAGCCAAAGTGGAGGACAGGCTTTGCGTGGCTACACCTTC
V: TRBV18; size: NA; J: TRBJ2-1; D: NA; CDR3: CASSPLLMGASYEQFF; DNA: TGTGCCAGCTCACCTCTTCTCATGGGGGCCTCTTATGAGCAGTTCTTC
V: TRBV6-5; size: NA; J: TRBJ1-2; D: NA; CDR3: CASRYGGANNYGYTF; DNA: TGTGCCAGCCGTTATGGAGGGGCAAACAACTATGGCTACACCTTC
V: TRBV19; size: NA; J: TRBJ2-7; D: TRBD2; CDR3: CASSHTGLAAYHEQYF; DNA: TGTGCCAGTAGTCACACGGGACTAGCGGCCTACCACGAGCAGTACTTC
V: TRBV5-5; size: NA; J: TRBJ2-2; D: TRBD2; CDR3: CASSLGLAGIGDTGELFF; DNA: TGTGCCAGCAGCTTGGGACTAGCGGGAATCGGAGACACCGGGGAGCTGTTTTTT
V: TRBV19; size: NA; J: TRBJ1-4; D: NA; CDR3: CASSRTNRDEKLFF; DNA: TGTGCCAGTTCCCGGACAAATCGGGATGAAAAACTGTTTTTT
V: TRBV6-6; size: NA; J: TRBJ2-2; D: NA; CDR3: CASRRPGDITGELFF; DNA: TGTGCCAGCCGGAGGCCCGGGGACATAACCGGGGAGCTGTTTTTT
V: TRBV7-9; size: NA; J: TRBJ1-4; D: NA; CDR3: CASSLTGPTNEKLFF; DNA: TGTGCCAGCAGCTTAACAGGCCCAACTAATGAAAAACTGTTTTTT
V: TRBV14; size: NA; J: TRBJ1-4; D: NA; CDR3: CASSRQGTNEKLFF; DNA: TGTGCCAGCAGCCGTCAGGGGACTAATGAAAAACTGTTTTTT
V: TRBV2; size: NA; J: TRBJ2-3; D: TRBD1; CDR3: CASSKGQALSGTQYF; DNA: TGTGCCAGCAGTAAAGGACAGGCGTTATCAGGTACGCAGTATTTT
V: TRBV7-2; size: once; J: TRBJ2-5; D: TRBD2; CDR3: CASSLPSGGFQETQYF; DNA: TGTGCCAGCAGCTTACCTAGCGGGGGGTTCCAAGAGACCCAGTACTTC
V: TRBV3-1/TRBV3-2; size: NA; J: TRBJ1-6; D: NA; CDR3: CASSQKRGRSNSPLHF; DNA: TGTGCCAGCAGCCAAAAGAGGGGGAGATCGAATTCACCCCTCCACTTT
V: TRBV7-2; size: NA; J: TRBJ2-2; D: NA; CDR3: CASSIPRTVYTGELFF; DNA: TGTGCCAGCAGCATACCAAGGACAGTTTACACCGGGGAGCTGTTTTTT
V: TRBV29-1; size: NA; J: TRBJ1-1; D: TRBD1; CDR3: CSGRVGQGAMNTEAFF; DNA: TGCAGCGGAAGGGTGGGACAGGGGGCTATGAACACTGAAGCTTTCTTT
V: TRBV18; size: NA; J: TRBJ1-2; D: NA; CDR3: CASEGRALEGYTF; DNA: TGTGCCAGCGAGGGGAGGGCCCTCGAGGGCTACACCTTC
V: TRBV28; size: NA; J: TRBJ1-1; D: NA; CDR3: CASSFRVSNTEAFF; DNA: TGTGCCAGCAGTTTTCGGGTGTCAAACACTGAAGCTTTCTTT
V: TRBV19; size: NA; J: TRBJ2-3; D: NA; CDR3: CASSIQGVSTDTQYF; DNA: TGTGCCAGTAGTATTCAAGGGGTGTCTACAGATACGCAGTATTTT
V: TRBV5-1; size: NA; J: TRBJ1-1; D: NA; CDR3: CASSRSPNTEAFF; DNA: TGCGCCAGCAGCCGTTCCCCCAACACTGAAGCTTTCTTT
V: TRBV4-3; size: once; J: TRBJ2-5; D: TRBD2; CDR3: CASSQGLAGQETQYF; DNA: TGCGCCAGCAGCCAAGGTCTAGCGGGGCAAGAGACCCAGTACTTC
V: TRBV12-5; size: NA; J: TRBJ1-5; D: NA; CDR3: CASGLGQHSNQPQHF; DNA: TGTGCTAGTGGTTTGGGACAGCATAGCAATCAGCCCCAGCATTTT
V: TRBV24-1; size: NA; J: TRBJ2-1; D: NA; CDR3: CATSDPGQPELYNEQFF; DNA: TGTGCCACCAGTGACCCAGGACAACCTGAGCTCTACAATGAGCAGTTCTTC
V: TRBV27; size: NA; J: TRBJ2-7; D: TRBD1; CDR3: CASSISGTGAYEQYF; DNA: TGTGCCAGCAGTATCTCCGGGACAGGGGCCTACGAGCAGTACTTC
V: TRBV10-3; size: NA; J: TRBJ1-2; D: NA; CDR3: CAISERGAYGYTF; DNA: TGTGCCATCAGTGAACGAGGTGCCTATGGCTACACCTTC
V: TRBV9; size: NA; J: TRBJ2-3; D: TRBD2; CDR3: CASSVGVSGYTDTQYF; DNA: TGTGCCAGCAGCGTAGGGGTTAGCGGGTACACAGATACGCAGTATTTT
V: TRBV27; size: NA; J: TRBJ2-7; D: TRBD1; CDR3: CASSTPGQLYEQYF; DNA: TGTGCCAGCAGTACCCCGGGACAGCTTTACGAGCAGTACTTC
V: TRBV7-9; size: NA; J: TRBJ1-6; D: NA; CDR3: CASSLEGAGRSPLHF; DNA: TGTGCCAGCAGCTTAGAGGGAGCCGGTCGATCACCCCTCCACTTT
V: TRBV29-1; size: NA; J: TRBJ2-6; D: TRBD1; CDR3: CSAIVRDRAYSGANVLTF; DNA: TGCAGCGCAATAGTCCGGGACAGGGCTTACTCTGGGGCCAACGTCCTGACTTTC
V: TRBV24-1; size: NA; J: TRBJ2-2; D: NA; CDR3: CATSGAGLEELFF; DNA: TGTGCCACCAGTGGAGCGGGTTTAGAGGAGCTGTTTTTT
V: TRBV4-1; size: NA; J: TRBJ1-2; D: TRBD1; CDR3: CASSQDGQGAMGYTF; DNA: TGCGCCAGCAGCCAAGATGGCCAGGGGGCGATGGGCTACACCTTC
V: TRBV5-4; size: NA; J: TRBJ1-2; D: TRBD1; CDR3: CASRKDRASLGYGYTF; DNA: TGTGCCAGCAGAAAGGACAGGGCGAGTCTGGGCTATGGCTACACCTTC
V: TRBV14; size: NA; J: TRBJ1-4; D: TRBD1; CDR3: CASSQRPGGWMTNEKLFF; DNA: TGTGCCAGCAGCCAAAGGCCAGGGGGTTGGATGACTAATGAAAAACTGTTTTTT
V: TRBV19; size: NA; J: TRBJ2-5; D: NA; CDR3: CASSIQGKQETQYF; DNA: TGTGCCAGTAGTATTCAGGGAAAACAAGAGACCCAGTACTTC
V: TRBV28; size: once; J: TRBJ1-2; D: TRBD1; CDR3: CTTGDDYGYTF; DNA: TGTACCACAGGGGACGACTATGGCTACACCTTC
V: TRBV7-9; size: NA; J: TRBJ2-7; D: TRBD1; CDR3: CASSSPGTGFYEQYF; DNA: TGTGCCAGCAGCTCCCCCGGGACAGGGTTTTACGAGCAGTACTTC
V: TRBV28; size: NA; J: TRBJ1-1; D: TRBD1; CDR3: CASSSGTAETEAFF; DNA: TGTGCCAGCAGTTCAGGGACAGCGGAAACTGAAGCTTTCTTT
V: TRBV6-5; size: NA; J: TRBJ1-6; D: NA; CDR3: CASSPQMNSPLHF; DNA: TGTGCCAGCAGTCCGCAGATGAATTCACCCCTCCACTTT
V: TRBV7-2; size: NA; J: TRBJ2-5; D: NA; CDR3: CASRPNTGLQETQYF; DNA: TGTGCCAGCAGACCTAACACAGGGCTCCAAGAGACCCAGTACTTC
V: TRBV24-1; size: NA; J: TRBJ2-1; D: NA; CDR3: CATSDPSRGEQFF; DNA: TGTGCCACCAGTGATCCCTCACGGGGTGAGCAGTTCTTC
V: TRBV7-8; size: NA; J: TRBJ2-7; D: TRBD1; CDR3: CASSKRGTGGHEQYF; DNA: TGTGCCAGCAGCAAAAGGGGGACAGGAGGTCACGAGCAGTACTTC